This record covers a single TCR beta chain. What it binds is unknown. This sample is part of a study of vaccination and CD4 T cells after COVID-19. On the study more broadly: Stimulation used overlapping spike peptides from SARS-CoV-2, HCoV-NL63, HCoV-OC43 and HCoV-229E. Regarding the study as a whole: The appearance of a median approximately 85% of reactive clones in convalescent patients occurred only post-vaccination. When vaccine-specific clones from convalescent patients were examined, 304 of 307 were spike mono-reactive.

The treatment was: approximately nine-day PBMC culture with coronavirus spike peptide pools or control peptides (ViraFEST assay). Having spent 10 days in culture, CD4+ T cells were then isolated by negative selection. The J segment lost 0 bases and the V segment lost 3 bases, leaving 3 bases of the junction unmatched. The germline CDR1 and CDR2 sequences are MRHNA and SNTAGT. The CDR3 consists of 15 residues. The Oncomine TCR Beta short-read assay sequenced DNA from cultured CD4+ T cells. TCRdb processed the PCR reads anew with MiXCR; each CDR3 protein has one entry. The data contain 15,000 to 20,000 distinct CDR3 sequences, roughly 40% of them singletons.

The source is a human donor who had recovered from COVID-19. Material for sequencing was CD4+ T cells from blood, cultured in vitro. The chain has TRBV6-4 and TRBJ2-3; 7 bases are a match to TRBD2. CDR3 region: CASSDRAGSTDTQYF. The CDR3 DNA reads TGTGCCAGCAGTGATCGAGCGGGAAGCACAGATACGCAGTATTTT.